This paragraph covers one T cell receptor beta chain sequence. The treatment is: some 20 received Ad26.COV2.S at low or high dose, single or two shots; roughly five received placebo; per-sample allocation not given. Day 63 after the first injection of vaccine or placebo was the sampling time. An 18-55-year-old adult in Boston served as donor. Vaccination used an Ad26 vector expressing Wuhan-strain SARS-CoV-2 spike. This CDR3 contains 16 residues. The trim removed 1 base at V and 6 bases at J, leaving 7 bases unmatched. CDR1 LGHNA and CDR2 YNFKEQ come from the germline V gene. This specimen belongs to a study of Ad26.COV2.S vaccination and SARS-CoV-2 variants. Study information: Intramuscularly, Ad26.COV2.S was given either once or twice, 56 days apart.

The method was immunoSEQ multiplex PCR; TCRdb's version includes in-frame clones alone and lacks a portion of them. The sample contains fewer than 800,000 clones, 80% to 90% of which appear only once. This chain links TRBV4-2 with TRBJ2-1, with TRBD1 matching 9 bases. The sample here was peripheral blood, taken in a trial of Ad26.COV2.S vaccine versus placebo. The TCR sequence derives from a person aged 18 to 59 who received the Ad26.COV2.S COVID-19 vaccine or a placebo. CDR3 in DNA: TGTGCCAGCAGCCAAGGAACCGGGACAGGGCCCAATGAGCAGTTCTTC. Amino acids: CASSQGTGTGPNEQFF.